The 11 T cell receptor beta chains below were found in one sample sequenced in a study of blood T cell repertoires in COVID-19. Sequenced by immunoSEQ multiplex PCR; TCRdb stores in-frame clones only, minus some. The repertoire holds about 220,000 clones, with 82% as singletons. The sequencing sample was made of peripheral blood. All receptors derive from an elderly woman with COVID-19, enrolled during active disease.

The V gene is TRBV9, the J gene TRBJ2-7, with 7 bases lining up with TRBD2. The length of the CDR3 is 15 residues. V was pared by 2 bases and J by 3 bases, with 8 bases of the junction left unmatched. Germline V gene lookup returns CDR1 SGDLS and CDR2 YYNGEE. The CDR3 sequence is CASSVGRGALYEQYF. The CDR3 DNA reads TGTGCCAGCAGCGTGGGGAGGGGAGCGCTCTACGAGCAGTACTTC.

This chain joins TRBV6-5 and TRBJ1-5; D is perhaps TRBD1 (6 bases). V was cut by 9 bases and J by 3 bases, with 12 bases left in between. Germline V lookup: CDR1 MNHEY, CDR2 SVGAGI. The CDR3 loop spans 13 amino acids. The chain's CDR3 is CASSRDINQPQHF. CDR3 nucleotide sequence: TGTGCCAGTTCCAGGGACATCAATCAGCCCCAGCATTTT.

This clone was found a few times. The same CDR3 also results from other DNA sequences found in this sample. V gene TRBV12-3 or TRBV12-4 combines with J gene TRBJ1-1; no definite D call. This CDR3 has 12 residues. V lost 3 bases and J 4 bases, leaving 6 bases between the germline ends. The CDR3 protein is CASSFGSTEAFF. In DNA, the CDR3 is TGTGCCAGCAGTTTTGGGAGCACTGAAGCTTTCTTT.

This chain links TRBV28 with TRBJ1-1; D not resolved. Trimming removed 6 bases at V and 6 bases at J, with 8 bases between. The CDR3 is made up of 11 amino acids. Germline lookup yields CDR1 MDHEN and CDR2 SYDVKM. This CDR3 reads CASSVFAEAFF. CDR3 nucleotide sequence: TGTGCCAGCAGCGTGTTCGCTGAAGCTTTCTTT.

This clone has just a few counts. The chain links TRBV5-1 to TRBJ1-2, with D perhaps matching TRBD1 (6 bases). The CDR3 extends over 12 amino acids. Per the germline V gene, CDR1 is SGHRS and CDR2 is YFSETQ. Trimming stripped 1 base from V and 6 bases from J, with 7 bases between. CDR3 nucleotide sequence: TGCGCCAGCAGCTTGCCAGGGGATGGCTACACCTTC. Translated: CASSLPGDGYTF.

The chain uses TRBV7-2 and TRBJ1-2; 8 bases are a match to TRBD1. In germline, CDR1 is SGHTA, CDR2 FQGNSA. The V and J ends lost 4 bases and 6 bases, in that order; junction bases with no gene match: 7. The length of the CDR3 is 14 residues. CDR3: CASSSRQGRDGYTF. In DNA, the CDR3 is TGTGCCAGCAGCTCGAGACAGGGGCGGGATGGCTACACCTTC.

This chain links TRBV28 with TRBJ2-1; 7 bases align to TRBD2. The CDR3 contains 15 residues. V shed 6 bases, J shed 3 bases, and the junction held 8 bases outside the gene matches. Germline CDR1 and CDR2: MDHEN and SYDVKM. In DNA, the CDR3 is TGTGCCAGCAGGCCGGGCGGGAGTGGCTACAATGAGCAGTTCTTC. Translation: CASRPGGSGYNEQFF.

The CDR3 sequence: CASSYRGRVNTEAFF. The CDR3 region has the DNA TGTGCCAGCAGTTACAGGGGGCGGGTGAACACTGAAGCTTTCTTT. The chain has TRBV6-5 and TRBJ1-1, with 7 positions matching TRBD1. After removal of 2 bases from V and 0 bases from J, the junction contained 3 bases not matched to a gene. The CDR3 spans 15 residues. The germline gives CDR1 MNHEY, CDR2 SVGAGI.

The chain has TRBV5-1 and TRBJ2-5; 7 positions match TRBD1. Germline V CDR1 and CDR2: SGHRS, YFSETQ. The CDR3 consists of 13 residues. V was clipped by 4 bases and J by 5 bases; unmatched bases: 5. CDR3 bases: TGCGCCAGCAGCGGACAGGTAGGGGAGACCCAGTACTTC. This sequence encodes CASSGQVGETQYF.

This rearrangement joins TRBV10-2 to TRBJ1-6, with TRBD1 as a possible D gene (5 bases). There are 14 residues in the CDR3. CDR1 is WSHSY and CDR2 is SAAADI in the germline V gene. The V and J ends lost 0 bases and 7 bases respectively, with 7 bases between them. The CDR3 protein is CASSESTANSPLHF. CDR3 sequence (DNA): TGCGCCAGCAGTGAGTCGACAGCAAATTCACCCCTCCACTTT.

The gene calls are TRBV6-5 and TRBJ1-2, with D possibly being TRBD1 (5 bases). The germline gives CDR1 MNHEY, CDR2 SVGAGI. The CDR3 loop spans 13 amino acids. The ends were cut back, 7 bases at V and 6 bases at J, with 15 bases in the middle. The CDR3 region has the DNA TGTGCCAGCATGATGGGGGGTAGAGATGGCTACACCTTC. It yields the protein CASMMGGRDGYTF.